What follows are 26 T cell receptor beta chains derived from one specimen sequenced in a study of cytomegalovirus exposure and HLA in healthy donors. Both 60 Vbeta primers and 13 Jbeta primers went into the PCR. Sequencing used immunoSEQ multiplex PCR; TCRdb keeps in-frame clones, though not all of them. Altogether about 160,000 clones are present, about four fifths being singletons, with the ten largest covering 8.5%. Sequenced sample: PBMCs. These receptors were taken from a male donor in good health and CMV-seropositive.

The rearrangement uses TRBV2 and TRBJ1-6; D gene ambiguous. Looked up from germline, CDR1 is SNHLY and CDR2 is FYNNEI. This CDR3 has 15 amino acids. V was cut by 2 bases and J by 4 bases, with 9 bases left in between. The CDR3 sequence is CASSEREAYNSPLHF. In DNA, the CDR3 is TGTGCCAGCAGTGAAAGAGAGGCTTATAATTCACCCCTCCACTTT.

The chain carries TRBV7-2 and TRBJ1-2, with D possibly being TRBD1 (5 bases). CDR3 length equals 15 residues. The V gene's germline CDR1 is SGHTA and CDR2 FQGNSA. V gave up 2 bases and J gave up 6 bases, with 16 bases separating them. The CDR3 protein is CASSLIGGGTDGYTF. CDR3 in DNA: TGTGCCAGCAGCTTAATTGGGGGAGGGACGGATGGCTACACCTTC.

CDR3 nucleotides: TGTGCCTGGACACAGGGGGCACATGGCTACACCTTC. Translated: CAWTQGAHGYTF. The J gene is TRBJ1-2, the V gene TRBV30; TRBD1 matches at 9 bases. In germline, CDR1 is GTSNPN, CDR2 SVGIG (reference sequence). V lost 4 bases and J lost 6; bases outside the gene matches: 3. The CDR3 covers 12 residues.

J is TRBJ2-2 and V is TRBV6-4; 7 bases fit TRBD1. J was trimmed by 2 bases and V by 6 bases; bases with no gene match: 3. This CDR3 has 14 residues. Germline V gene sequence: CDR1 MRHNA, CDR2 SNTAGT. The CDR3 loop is CASRRTGNTGELFF. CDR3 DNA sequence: TGTGCCAGCAGGAGGACAGGCAACACCGGGGAGCTGTTTTTT.

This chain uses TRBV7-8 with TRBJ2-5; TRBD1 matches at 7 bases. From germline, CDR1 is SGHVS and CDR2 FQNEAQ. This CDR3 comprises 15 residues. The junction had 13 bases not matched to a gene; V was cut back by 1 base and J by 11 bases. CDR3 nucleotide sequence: TGTGCCAGCAGCTTAGTTGGGGGACAGTTAAGAGAGCAGTACTTC. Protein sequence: CASSLVGGQLREQYF.

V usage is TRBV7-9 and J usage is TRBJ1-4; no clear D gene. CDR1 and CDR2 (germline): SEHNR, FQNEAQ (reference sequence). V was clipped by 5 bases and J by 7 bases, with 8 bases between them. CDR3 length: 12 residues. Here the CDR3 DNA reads TGTGCCAGCAGCGTTTTATTTGAAAAACTGTTTTTT. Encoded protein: CASSVLFEKLFF.

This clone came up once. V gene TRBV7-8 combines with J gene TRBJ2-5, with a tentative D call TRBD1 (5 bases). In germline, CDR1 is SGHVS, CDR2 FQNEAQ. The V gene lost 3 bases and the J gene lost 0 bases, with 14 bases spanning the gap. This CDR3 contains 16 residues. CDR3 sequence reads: CASSFVGRRYQETQYF. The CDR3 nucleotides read TGTGCCAGCAGCTTCGTGGGGCGGAGATACCAAGAGACCCAGTACTTC.

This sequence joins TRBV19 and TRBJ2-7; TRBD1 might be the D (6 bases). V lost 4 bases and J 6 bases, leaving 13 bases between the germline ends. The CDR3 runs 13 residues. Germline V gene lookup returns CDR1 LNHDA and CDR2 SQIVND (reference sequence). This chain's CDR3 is CASSTIQGREQYF. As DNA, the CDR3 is TGTGCCAGTAGTACAATACAGGGCCGCGAGCAGTACTTC.

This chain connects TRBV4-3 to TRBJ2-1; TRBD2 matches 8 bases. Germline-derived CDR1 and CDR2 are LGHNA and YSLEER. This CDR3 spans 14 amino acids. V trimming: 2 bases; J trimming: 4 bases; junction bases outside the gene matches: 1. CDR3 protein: CASSQSGGYNEQFF. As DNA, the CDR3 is TGCGCCAGCAGCCAAAGCGGGGGTTACAATGAGCAGTTCTTC.

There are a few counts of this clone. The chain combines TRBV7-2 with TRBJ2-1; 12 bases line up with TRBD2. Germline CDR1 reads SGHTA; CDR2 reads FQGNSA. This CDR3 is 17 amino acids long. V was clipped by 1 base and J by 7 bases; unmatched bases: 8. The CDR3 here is CASSLVGLAGYRNEQFF. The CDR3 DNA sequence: TGTGCCAGCAGCTTAGTCGGACTAGCGGGATATCGTAATGAGCAGTTCTTC.

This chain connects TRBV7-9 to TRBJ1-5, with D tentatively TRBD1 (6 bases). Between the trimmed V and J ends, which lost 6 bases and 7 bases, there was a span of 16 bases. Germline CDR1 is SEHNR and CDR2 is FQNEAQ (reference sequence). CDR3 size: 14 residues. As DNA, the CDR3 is TGTGCCAGCAGTACGGACAGTACCCAACAGCCCCAGCATTTT. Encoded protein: CASSTDSTQQPQHF.

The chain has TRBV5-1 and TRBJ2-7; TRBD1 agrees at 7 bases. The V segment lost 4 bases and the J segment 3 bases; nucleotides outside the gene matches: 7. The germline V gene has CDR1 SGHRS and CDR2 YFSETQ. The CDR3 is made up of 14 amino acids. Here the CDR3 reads CASSPQGQSYEQYF. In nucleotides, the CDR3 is TGCGCCAGCAGCCCACAGGGGCAAAGCTACGAGCAGTACTTC.

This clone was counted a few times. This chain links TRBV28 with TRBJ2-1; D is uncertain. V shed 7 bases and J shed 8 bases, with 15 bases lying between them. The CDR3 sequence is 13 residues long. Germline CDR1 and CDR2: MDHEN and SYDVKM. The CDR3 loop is CASIRRSVDEQFF. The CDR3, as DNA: TGTGCCAGCATCCGTAGGAGCGTCGATGAGCAGTTCTTC.

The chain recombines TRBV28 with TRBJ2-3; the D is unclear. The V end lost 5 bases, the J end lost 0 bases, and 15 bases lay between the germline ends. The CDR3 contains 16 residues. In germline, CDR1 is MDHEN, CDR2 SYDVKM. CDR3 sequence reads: CASSPFGAASTDTQYF. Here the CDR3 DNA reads TGTGCCAGCAGTCCTTTCGGCGCGGCTAGCACAGATACGCAGTATTTT.

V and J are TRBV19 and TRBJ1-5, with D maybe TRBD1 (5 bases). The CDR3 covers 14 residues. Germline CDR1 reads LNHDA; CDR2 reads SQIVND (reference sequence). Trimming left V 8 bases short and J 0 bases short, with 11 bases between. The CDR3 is CASRREDSNQPQHF. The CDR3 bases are TGTGCCAGTCGCAGGGAGGATAGCAATCAGCCCCAGCATTTT. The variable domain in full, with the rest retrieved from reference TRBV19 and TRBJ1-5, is DGGITQSPKYLFRKEGQNVTLSCEQNLNHDAMYWYRQDPGQGLRLIYYSQIVNDFQKGDIAEGYSVSREKKESFPLTVTSAQKNPTAFYLCASRREDSNQPQHFGDGTRLSIL.

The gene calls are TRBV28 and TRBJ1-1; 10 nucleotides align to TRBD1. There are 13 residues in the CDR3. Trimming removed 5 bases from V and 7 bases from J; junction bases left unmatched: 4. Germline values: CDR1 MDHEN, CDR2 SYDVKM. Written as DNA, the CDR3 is TGTGCCAGCAGTCGACAGGGGGCGCTTGAAGCTTTCTTT. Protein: CASSRQGALEAFF.

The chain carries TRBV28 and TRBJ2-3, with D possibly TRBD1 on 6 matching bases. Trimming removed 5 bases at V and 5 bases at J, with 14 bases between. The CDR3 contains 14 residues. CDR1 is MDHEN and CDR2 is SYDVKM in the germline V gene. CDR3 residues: CASSPTGSEDTQYF. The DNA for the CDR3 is TGTGCCAGCAGTCCCACAGGGTCGGAAGATACGCAGTATTTT. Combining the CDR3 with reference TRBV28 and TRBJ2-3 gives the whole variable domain DVKVTQSSRYLVKRTGEKVFLECVQDMDHENMFWYRQDPGLGLRLIYFSYDVKMKEKGDIPEGYSVSREKKERFSLILESASTNQTSMYLCASSPTGSEDTQYFGPGTRLTVL.

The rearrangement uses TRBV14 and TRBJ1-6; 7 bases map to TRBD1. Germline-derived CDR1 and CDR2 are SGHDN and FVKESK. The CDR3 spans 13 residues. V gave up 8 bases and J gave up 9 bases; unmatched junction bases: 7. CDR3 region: CASQTGIGSPLHF. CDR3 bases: TGTGCCAGCCAGACAGGGATCGGTTCACCCCTCCACTTT.

CDR3 protein: CASSPGANYEQYF. Here the CDR3 DNA reads TGTGCCAGCTCACCGGGGGCAAACTACGAGCAGTACTTC. This rearrangement joins TRBV18 to TRBJ2-7; D may be TRBD1 (6 bases). CDR3 length equals 13 residues. The V end was cut by 3 bases, the J end by 3 bases, with 9 bases between. From germline, CDR1 is KGHSH and CDR2 LQKENI.

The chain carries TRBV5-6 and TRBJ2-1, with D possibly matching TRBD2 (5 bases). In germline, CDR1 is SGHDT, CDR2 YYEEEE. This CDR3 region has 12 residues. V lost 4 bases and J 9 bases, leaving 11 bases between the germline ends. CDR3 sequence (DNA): TGTGCCAGCAGCCACCTAGCTGGTGAGCAGTTCTTC. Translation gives CASSHLAGEQFF.

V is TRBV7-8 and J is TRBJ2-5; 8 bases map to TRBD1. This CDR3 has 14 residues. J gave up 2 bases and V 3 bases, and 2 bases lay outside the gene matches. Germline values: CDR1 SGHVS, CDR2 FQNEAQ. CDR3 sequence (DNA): TGTGCCAGCAGCTTGAGGGACAGGCAAGAGACCCAGTACTTC. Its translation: CASSLRDRQETQYF.

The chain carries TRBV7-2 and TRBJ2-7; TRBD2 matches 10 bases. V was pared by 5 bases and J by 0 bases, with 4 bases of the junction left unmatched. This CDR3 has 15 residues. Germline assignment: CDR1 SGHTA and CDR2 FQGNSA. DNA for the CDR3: TGTGCCAGCAGCGAGACTAGCGGGCTCTCCTACGAGCAGTACTTC. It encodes CASSETSGLSYEQYF.

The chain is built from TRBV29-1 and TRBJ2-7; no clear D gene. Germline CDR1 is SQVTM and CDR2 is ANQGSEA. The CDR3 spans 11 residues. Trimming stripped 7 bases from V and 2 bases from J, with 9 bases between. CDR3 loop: CSAQNTYEQYF. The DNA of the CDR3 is TGCAGCGCCCAGAATACCTACGAGCAGTACTTC.

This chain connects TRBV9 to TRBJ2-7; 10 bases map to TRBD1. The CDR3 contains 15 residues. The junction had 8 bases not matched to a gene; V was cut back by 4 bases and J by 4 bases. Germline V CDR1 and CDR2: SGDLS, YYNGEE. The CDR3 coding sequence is TGTGCCAGCAGCCCGAGGGGACAGGGGAGTTACGAGCAGTACTTC. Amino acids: CASSPRGQGSYEQYF.

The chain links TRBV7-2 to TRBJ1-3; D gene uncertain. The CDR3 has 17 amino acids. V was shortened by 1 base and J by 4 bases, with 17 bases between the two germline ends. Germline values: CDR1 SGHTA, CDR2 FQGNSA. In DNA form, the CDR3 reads TGTGCCAGCAGCTTAGATAATAGGCTAGTCGGAGGAAACACCATATATTTT. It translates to CASSLDNRLVGGNTIYF.

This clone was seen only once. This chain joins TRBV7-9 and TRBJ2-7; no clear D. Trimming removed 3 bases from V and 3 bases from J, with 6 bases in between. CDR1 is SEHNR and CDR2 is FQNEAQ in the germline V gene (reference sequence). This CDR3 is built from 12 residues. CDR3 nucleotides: TGTGCCAGCAGCTTGTTAGTCTACGAGCAGTACTTC. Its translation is CASSLLVYEQYF.